This T cell receptor (beta chain) was sequenced during a study of T cell changes during pregnancy in multiple sclerosis. Germline V gene data show CDR1 as SGHRS and CDR2 as YFSETQ. J lost 2 bases, V lost 2 bases, and 2 bases had no gene match. The CDR3 length is 16 residues. TCRdb's table, derived via immunoSEQ multiplex PCR, lists solely in-frame clones and lacks some. The profile shows about 79,000 clones, approximately 92% of them singletons. J is TRBJ2-3 and V is TRBV5-1, with 13 bases that match TRBD2. The sample consisted of peripheral blood, taken in the second trimester of pregnancy. This receptor was taken from a female donor in good health, enrolled as a control in a pregnancy study. This CDR3 is CASSLGTSGDTDTQYF. CDR3 in DNA: TGCGCCAGCAGCTTAGGGACTAGCGGGGACACAGATACGCAGTATTTT. Combining the CDR3 with reference TRBV5-1 and TRBJ2-3 gives the whole variable domain KAGVTQTPRYLIKTRGQQVTLSCSPISGHRSVSWYQQTPGQGLQFLFEYFSETQRNKGNFPGRFSGRQFSNSRSEMNVSTLELGDSALYLCASSLGTSGDTDTQYFGPGTRLTVL.